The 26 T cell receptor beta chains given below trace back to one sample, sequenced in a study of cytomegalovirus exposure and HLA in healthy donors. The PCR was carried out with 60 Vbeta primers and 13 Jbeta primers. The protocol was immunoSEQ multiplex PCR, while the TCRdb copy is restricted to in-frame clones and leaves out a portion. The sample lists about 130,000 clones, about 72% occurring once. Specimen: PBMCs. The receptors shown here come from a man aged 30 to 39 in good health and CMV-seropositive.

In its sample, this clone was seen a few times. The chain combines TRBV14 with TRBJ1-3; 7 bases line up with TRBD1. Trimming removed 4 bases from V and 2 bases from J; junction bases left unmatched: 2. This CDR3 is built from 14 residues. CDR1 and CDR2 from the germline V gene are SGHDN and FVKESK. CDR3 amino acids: CASSPQGPGNTIYF. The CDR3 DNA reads TGTGCCAGCAGCCCACAGGGGCCTGGAAACACCATATATTTT. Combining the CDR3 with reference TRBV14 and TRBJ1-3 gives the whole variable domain EAGVTQFPSHSVIEKGQTVTLRCDPISGHDNLYWYRRVMGKEIKFLLHFVKESKQDESGMPNNRFLAERTGGTYSTLKVQPAELEDSGVYFCASSPQGPGNTIYFGEGSWLTVV.

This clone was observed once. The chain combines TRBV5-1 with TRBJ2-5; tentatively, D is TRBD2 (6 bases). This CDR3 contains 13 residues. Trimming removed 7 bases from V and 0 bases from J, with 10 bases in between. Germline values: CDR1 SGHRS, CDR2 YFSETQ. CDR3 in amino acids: CASSQRDQETQYF. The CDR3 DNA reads TGCGCCAGCTCCCAGCGGGACCAAGAGACCCAGTACTTC.

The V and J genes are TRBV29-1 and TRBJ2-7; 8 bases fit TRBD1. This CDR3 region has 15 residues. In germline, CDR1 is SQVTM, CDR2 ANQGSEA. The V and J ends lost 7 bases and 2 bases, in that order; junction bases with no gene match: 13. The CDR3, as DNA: TGCAGCGCGTTTCTCACGGGACAGGTCCCCTACGAGCAGTACTTC. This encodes CSAFLTGQVPYEQYF.

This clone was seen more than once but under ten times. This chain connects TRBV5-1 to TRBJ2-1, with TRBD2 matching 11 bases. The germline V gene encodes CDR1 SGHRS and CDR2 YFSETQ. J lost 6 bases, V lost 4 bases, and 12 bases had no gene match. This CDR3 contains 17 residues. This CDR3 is CASSPLVVAGGVNEQFF. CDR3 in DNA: TGCGCCAGCAGCCCCCTGGTCGTAGCGGGAGGGGTCAATGAGCAGTTCTTC.

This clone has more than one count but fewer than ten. The CDR3 region has the DNA TGTGCCAGCAGCTTTACCGGGAGCACAGATACGCAGTATTTT. It is translated as CASSFTGSTDTQYF. V usage is TRBV5-6 and J usage is TRBJ2-3; D gene unclear. Trimming took 2 bases from V and 0 from J, leaving 7 bases between them. This CDR3 region has 14 residues. CDR1 SGHDT and CDR2 YYEEEE come from the germline V gene.

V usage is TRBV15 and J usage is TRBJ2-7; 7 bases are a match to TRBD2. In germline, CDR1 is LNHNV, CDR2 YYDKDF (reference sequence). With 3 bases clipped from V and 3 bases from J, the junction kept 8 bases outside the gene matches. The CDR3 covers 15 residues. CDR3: CATSRIREAGYEQYF. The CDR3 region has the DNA TGTGCCACCAGCAGGATCCGGGAGGCCGGCTACGAGCAGTACTTC. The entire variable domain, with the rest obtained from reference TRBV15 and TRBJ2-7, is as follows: DAMVIQNPRYQVTQFGKPVTLSCSQTLNHNVMYWYQQKSSQAPKLLFHYYDKDFNNEADTPDNFQSRRPNTSFCFLDIRSPGLGDTAMYLCATSRIREAGYEQYFGPGTRLTVT.

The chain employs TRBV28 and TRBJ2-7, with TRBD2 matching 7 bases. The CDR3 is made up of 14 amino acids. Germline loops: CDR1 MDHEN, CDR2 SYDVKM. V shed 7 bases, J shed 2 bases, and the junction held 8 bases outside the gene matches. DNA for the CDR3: TGTGCCAGCACAAAGCGGGGCTTACCCTACGAGCAGTACTTC. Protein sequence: CASTKRGLPYEQYF.

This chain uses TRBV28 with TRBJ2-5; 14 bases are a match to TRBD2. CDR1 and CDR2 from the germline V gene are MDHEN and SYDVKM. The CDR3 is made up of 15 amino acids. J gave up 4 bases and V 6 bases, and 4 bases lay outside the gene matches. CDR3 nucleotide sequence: TGTGCCAGCAGAATGGGACTAGCGGGAGCAGAGACCCAGTACTTC. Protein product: CASRMGLAGAETQYF.

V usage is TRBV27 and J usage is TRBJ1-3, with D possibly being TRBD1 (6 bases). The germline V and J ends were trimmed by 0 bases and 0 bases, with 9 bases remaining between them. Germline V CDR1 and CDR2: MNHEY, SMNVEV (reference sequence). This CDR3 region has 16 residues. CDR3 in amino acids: CASSLSPGASGNTIYF. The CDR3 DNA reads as TGTGCCAGCAGTTTATCCCCAGGGGCCTCTGGAAACACCATATATTTT.

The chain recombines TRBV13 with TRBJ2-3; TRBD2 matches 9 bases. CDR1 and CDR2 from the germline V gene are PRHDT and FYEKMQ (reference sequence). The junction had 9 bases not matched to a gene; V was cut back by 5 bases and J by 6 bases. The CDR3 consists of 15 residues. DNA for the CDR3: TGTGCCAGCAGCCCGTTTGGACTAGCGATGGATACGCAGTATTTT. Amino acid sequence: CASSPFGLAMDTQYF.

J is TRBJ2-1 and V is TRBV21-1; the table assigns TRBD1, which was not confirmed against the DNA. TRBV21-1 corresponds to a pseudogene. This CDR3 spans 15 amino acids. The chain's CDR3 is CASSRQKFFANEQFF. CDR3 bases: TGTGCCAGCAGCAGGCAGAAATTCTTCGCTAATGAGCAGTTCTTC.

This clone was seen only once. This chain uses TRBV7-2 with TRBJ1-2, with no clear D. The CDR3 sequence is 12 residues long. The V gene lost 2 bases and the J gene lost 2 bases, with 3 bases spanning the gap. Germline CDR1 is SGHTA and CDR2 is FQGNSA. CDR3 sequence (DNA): TGTGCCAGCAGCTTACAGAACTATGGCTACACCTTC. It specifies CASSLQNYGYTF.

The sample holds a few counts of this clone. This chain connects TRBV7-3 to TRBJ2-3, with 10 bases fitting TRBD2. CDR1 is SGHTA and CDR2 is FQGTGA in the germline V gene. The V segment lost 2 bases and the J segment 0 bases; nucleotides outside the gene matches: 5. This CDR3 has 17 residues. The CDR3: CASSLVASGRSTDTQYF. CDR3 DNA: TGTGCCAGCAGCTTAGTAGCTAGCGGGAGAAGCACAGATACGCAGTATTTT.

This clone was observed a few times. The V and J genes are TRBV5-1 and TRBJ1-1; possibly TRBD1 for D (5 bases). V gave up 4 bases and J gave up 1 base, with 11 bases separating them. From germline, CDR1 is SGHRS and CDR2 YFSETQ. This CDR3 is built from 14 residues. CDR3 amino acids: CASSATARNTEAFF. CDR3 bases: TGCGCCAGCAGCGCGACAGCTAGGAACACTGAAGCTTTCTTT.

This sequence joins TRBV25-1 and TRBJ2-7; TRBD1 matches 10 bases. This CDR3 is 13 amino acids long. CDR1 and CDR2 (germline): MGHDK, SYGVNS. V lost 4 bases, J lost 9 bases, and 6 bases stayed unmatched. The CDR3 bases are TGTGCCAGCAGTGGGGGACAGGGGTGGGTGCAGTACTTC. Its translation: CASSGGQGWVQYF.

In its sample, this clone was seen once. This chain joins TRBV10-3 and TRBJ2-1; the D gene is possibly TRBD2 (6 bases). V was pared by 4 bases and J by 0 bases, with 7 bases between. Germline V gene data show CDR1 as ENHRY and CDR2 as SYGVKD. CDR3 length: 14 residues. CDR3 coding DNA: TGTGCCATCAGTGTCGGGAGCTCCTACAATGAGCAGTTCTTC. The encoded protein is CAISVGSSYNEQFF.

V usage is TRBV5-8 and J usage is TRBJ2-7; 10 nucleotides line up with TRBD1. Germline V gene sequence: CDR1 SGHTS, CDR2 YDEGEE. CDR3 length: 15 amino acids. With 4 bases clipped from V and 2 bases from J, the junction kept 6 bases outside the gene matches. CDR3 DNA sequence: TGTGCCAGCAGCCAGACCGGGACAGGGGCCTACGAGCAGTACTTC. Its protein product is CASSQTGTGAYEQYF.

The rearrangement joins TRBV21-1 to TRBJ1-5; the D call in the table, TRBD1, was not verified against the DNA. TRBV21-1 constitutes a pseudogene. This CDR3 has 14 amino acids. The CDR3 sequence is CASSTRQVGQPQHF. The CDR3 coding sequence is TGTGCCAGCAGCACGAGACAGGTAGGTCAGCCCCAGCATTTT.

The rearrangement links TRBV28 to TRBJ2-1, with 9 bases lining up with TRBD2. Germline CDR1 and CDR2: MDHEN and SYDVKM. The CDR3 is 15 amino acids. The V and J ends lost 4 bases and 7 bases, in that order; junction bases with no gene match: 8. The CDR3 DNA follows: TGTGCCAGCAGTTCCCCCCGTAGCGGGAGAAATGAGCAGTTCTTC. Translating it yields CASSSPRSGRNEQFF.

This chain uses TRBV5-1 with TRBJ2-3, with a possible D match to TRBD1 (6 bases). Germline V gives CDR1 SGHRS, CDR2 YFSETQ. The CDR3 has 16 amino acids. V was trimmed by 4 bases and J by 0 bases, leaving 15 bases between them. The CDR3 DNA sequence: TGCGCCAGCAGCCCAAGGGGGTCCCCTAGCACAGATACGCAGTATTTT. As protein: CASSPRGSPSTDTQYF.

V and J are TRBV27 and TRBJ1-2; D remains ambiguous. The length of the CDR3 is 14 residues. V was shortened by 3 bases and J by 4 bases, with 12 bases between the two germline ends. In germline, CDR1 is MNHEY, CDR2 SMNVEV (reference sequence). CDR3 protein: CASSFSDGLYGYTF. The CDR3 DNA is TGTGCCAGCAGTTTCTCCGACGGACTCTATGGCTACACCTTC.

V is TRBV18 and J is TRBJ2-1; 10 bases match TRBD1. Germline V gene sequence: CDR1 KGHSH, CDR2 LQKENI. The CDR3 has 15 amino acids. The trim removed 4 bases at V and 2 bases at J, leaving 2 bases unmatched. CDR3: CASSQGQGPYNEQFF. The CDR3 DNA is TGTGCCAGCTCACAGGGACAGGGGCCCTACAATGAGCAGTTCTTC.

CDR3 sequence (DNA): TGTGCCAGCTCACGATCTATACAGGGGTTGGATGAGCAGTTCTTC. Amino acids: CASSRSIQGLDEQFF. The V and J genes are TRBV18 and TRBJ2-1, with 7 positions matching TRBD1. V shed 4 bases, J shed 8 bases, and the junction held 11 bases outside the gene matches. Germline assignment: CDR1 KGHSH and CDR2 LQKENI. The CDR3 extends over 15 amino acids. Full variable domain (missing parts from reference TRBV18 and TRBJ2-1): NAGVMQNPRHLVRRRGQEARLRCSPMKGHSHVYWYRQLPEEGLKFMVYLQKENIIDESGMPKERFSAEFPKEGPSILRIQQVVRGDSAAYFCASSRSIQGLDEQFFGPGTRLTVL.

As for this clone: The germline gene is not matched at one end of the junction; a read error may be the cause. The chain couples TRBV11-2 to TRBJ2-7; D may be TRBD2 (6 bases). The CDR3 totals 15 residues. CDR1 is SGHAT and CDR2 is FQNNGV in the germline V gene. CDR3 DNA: TGTGCCAGCAGCTTGGTAGGGATCAAGAGGAGGGAGTTTTCATTC. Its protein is CASSLVGIKRREFSF.

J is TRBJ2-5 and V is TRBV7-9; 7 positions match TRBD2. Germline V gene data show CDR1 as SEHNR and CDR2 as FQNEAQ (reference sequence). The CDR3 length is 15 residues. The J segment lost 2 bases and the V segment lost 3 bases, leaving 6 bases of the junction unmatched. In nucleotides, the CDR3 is TGTGCCAGCAGCTTCCTAGCGGCGACGCAAGAGACCCAGTACTTC. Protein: CASSFLAATQETQYF.

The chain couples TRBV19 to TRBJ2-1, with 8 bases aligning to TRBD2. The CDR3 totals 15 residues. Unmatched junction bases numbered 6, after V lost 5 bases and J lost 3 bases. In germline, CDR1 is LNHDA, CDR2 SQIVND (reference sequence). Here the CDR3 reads CASSPPAGGYNEQFF. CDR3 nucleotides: TGTGCCAGTAGTCCCCCGGCGGGGGGCTACAATGAGCAGTTCTTC.